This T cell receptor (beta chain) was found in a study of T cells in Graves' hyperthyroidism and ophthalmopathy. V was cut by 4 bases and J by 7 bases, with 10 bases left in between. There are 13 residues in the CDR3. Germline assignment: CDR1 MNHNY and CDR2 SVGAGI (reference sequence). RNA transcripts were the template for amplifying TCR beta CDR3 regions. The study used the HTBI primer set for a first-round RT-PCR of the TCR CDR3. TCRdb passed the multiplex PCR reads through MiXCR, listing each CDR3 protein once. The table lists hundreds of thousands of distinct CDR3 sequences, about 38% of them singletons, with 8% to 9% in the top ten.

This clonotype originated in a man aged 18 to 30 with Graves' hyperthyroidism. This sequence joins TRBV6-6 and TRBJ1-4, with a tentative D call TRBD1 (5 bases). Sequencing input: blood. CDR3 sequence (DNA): TGTGCCAGCAGTTCAGGGTCCAGTGAAAAACTGTTTTTT. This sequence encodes CASSSGSSEKLFF.